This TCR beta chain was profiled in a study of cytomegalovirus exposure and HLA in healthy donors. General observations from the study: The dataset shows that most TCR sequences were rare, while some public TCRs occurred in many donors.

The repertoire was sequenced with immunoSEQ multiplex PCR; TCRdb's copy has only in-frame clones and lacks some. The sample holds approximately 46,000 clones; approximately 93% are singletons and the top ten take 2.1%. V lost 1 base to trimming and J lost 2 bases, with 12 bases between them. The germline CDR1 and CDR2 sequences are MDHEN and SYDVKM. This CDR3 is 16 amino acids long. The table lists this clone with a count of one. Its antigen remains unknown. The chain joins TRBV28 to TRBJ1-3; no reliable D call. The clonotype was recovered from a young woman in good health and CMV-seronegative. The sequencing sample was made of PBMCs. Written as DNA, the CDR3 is TGTGCCAGCAGTTTATTTTACCAGCGTACTGGAAACACCATATATTTT. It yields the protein CASSLFYQRTGNTIYF.